The entry below describes one TCR beta chain. This CDR3 has 11 residues. Germline CDR1 and CDR2: DFQATT and SNEGSKA (reference sequence). Trimming shortened V by 8 bases and J by 2 bases, and 9 bases separated the two germline ends. Recruited during active infection, patients (from Seattle) were subsequently followed longitudinally. This entry comes from a study of blood T cell repertoires in COVID-19. Overall study context: Spain, Italy and the United States supplied samples that represented acute and convalescent COVID-19. Nucleic acid was either cDNA or gDNA, and it came from T cells, B-cell-depleted T cells, or PBMCs.

Study processing details: Scientists estimated how many nucleated cells there were by amplifying reference gene primers. Sequencing was performed with immunoSEQ multiplex PCR; in TCRdb, only in-frame clones are kept and a portion is missing. That table supplies the V and J calls and clone size; D and trimming were determined from the DNA. The top ten hold under 7% of the sample, which has about 200,000 clones, around 79% seen once. This sequence joins TRBV20-1 and TRBJ2-5, with D maybe TRBD1 (6 bases). The TCR comes from a woman in her 40s with COVID-19, enrolled during active disease. Sequencing used peripheral blood. The DNA of the CDR3 is TGCAGTTTTCAGGGGCAAGAGACCCAGTACTTC. Translation: CSFQGQETQYF.